This T cell receptor beta chain was found in a study of blood T cells in healthy people across ages. A second roughly 6 to 12 cycle PCR used barcoded and J-beta primers. TCRdb passed the 5' RACE reads through MiXCR, listing each CDR3 protein once. The sample lists a few hundred thousand distinct CDR3 sequences; over 45% were seen once. Germline V lookup: CDR1 SGHRS, CDR2 YFSETQ. The CDR3 is 14 amino acids. V was pared by 4 bases and J by 5 bases, with 14 bases between. This clonotype was seen only a few times. This chain connects TRBV5-1 to TRBJ2-3; D not certain. The sequenced material came from blood. The TCR was taken from a man aged 60 to 69 in good health. The DNA of the CDR3 is TGCGCCAGCAGCCCCGGCCATATTCAAGATACGCAGTATTTT. Translating gives CASSPGHIQDTQYF.